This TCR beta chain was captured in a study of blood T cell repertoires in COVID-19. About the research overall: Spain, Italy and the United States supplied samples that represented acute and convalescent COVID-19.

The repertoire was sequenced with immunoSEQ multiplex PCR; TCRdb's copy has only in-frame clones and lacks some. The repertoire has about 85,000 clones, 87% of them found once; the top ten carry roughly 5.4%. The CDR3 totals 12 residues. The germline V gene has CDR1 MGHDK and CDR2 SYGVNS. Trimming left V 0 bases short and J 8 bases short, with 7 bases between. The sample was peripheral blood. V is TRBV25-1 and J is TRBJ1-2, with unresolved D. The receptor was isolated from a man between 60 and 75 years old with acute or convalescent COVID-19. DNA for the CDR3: TGTGCCAGCAGTGAATATAGAGGGGGCTACACCTTC. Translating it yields CASSEYRGGYTF.